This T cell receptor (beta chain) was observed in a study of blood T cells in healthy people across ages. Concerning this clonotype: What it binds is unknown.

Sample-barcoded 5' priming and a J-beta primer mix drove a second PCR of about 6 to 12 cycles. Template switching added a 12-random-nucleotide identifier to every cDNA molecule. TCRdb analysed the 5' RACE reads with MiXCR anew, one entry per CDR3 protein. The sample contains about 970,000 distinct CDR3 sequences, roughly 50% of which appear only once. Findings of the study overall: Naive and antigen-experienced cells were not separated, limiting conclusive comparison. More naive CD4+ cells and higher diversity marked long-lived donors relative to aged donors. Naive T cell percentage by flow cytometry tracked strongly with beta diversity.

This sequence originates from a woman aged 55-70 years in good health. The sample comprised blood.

CDR3 nucleotide sequence: TGTGCCAGCAGTGATACTAGCGAAGGTTCTGCCGGGGAGCTGTTTTTT. Its translation: CASSDTSEGSAGELFF. The chain recombines TRBV25-1 with TRBJ2-2; TRBD2 matches 7 bases. This CDR3 is 16 amino acids long. V dropped 3 bases and J dropped 6; count of bases not matched to a gene: 10. Germline lookup yields CDR1 MGHDK and CDR2 SYGVNS.